These T cell receptor beta chains were read from a single sample in a study of blood T cell repertoires in COVID-19. Produced via immunoSEQ multiplex PCR; TCRdb's table is partial and in-frame only. The repertoire holds around 300,000 clones, with roughly 86% as singletons. Sequencing input: PBMCs or T cells enriched from blood (not recorded which). These receptor sequences come from a woman in her 30s who had recovered from COVID-19. Each CDR3 is given with its conserved first and last residue. The D gene is left open where the match is weak. Where a row states a size, it is once, few, many or the class of an expanded clone; other rows omit it.

TRBV6-5,TRBJ2-5,.,.,CATGQPGFGTQYF,TGTGCCACAGGACAGCCCGGCTTTGGGACCCAGTACTTC
TRBV2,TRBJ2-3,.,.,CASSDPGTDTQYF,TGTGCCAGCAGTGACCCCGGCACAGATACGCAGTATTTT
TRBV2,TRBJ2-7,.,.,CASSLTEAAYEQYF,TGTGCCAGCAGCCTGACAGAGGCCGCCTACGAGCAGTACTTC
TRBV2,TRBJ2-7,.,TRBD1,CASSREGGHEQYF,TGTGCCAGCAGTCGAGAAGGGGGCCACGAGCAGTACTTC
TRBV7-2,TRBJ1-2,.,.,CASSSGMRGYTF,TGTGCCAGCAGCTCAGGGATGAGGGGCTACACCTTC
TRBV12-5,TRBJ1-1,.,.,CASGLMETEAFF,TGTGCTAGTGGTTTGATGGAGACTGAAGCTTTCTTT
TRBV5-1,TRBJ2-3,.,TRBD2,CASSPPGGATDTQYF,TGCGCCAGCAGCCCCCCGGGGGGGGCAACAGATACGCAGTATTTT
TRBV3-1/TRBV3-2,TRBJ1-5,once,.,CASAKSSNQPQHF,TGTGCCAGCGCGAAGTCTAGCAATCAGCCCCAGCATTTT
TRBV18,TRBJ1-2,once,TRBD1,CASSPFKDRVGFYGYTF,TGTGCCAGCTCACCATTTAAGGACAGGGTCGGGTTCTATGGCTACACCTTC
TRBV3-1/TRBV3-2,TRBJ1-1,.,.,CASSQDLALGSLGEAFF,TGTGCCAGCAGCCAAGATTTGGCATTGGGGAGTCTTGGTGAAGCTTTCTTT
TRBV5-1,TRBJ2-5,.,TRBD1,CASSLEGTGGKTQYF,TGCGCCAGCAGCTTGGAGGGGACAGGCGGTAAGACCCAGTACTTC
TRBV5-1,TRBJ2-7,.,TRBD1,CASSSGRQGARSEQYF,TGCGCCAGCAGCTCGGGCAGACAGGGGGCGAGGAGCGAGCAGTACTTC